The 4 T cell receptor beta chains in this list originate from one sample, sequenced in a study of cytomegalovirus exposure and HLA in healthy donors. Amplification used 60 Vbeta primers and 13 Jbeta primers. The repertoire was sequenced with immunoSEQ multiplex PCR; TCRdb's copy has only in-frame clones and lacks some. The sample lists 120,000 to 150,000 clones, 60% to 80% seen once, with approximately 1.5% in the top ten. Specimen: PBMCs. The receptor set was obtained from a woman between 25 and 40 years old in good health and CMV-seronegative.

This sequence joins TRBV6-5 and TRBJ1-1; 7 nucleotides align to TRBD1. This CDR3 region has 15 residues. V dropped 8 bases and J dropped 2; count of bases not matched to a gene: 11. CDR1 is MNHEY, CDR2 SVGAGI, per germline. The CDR3 DNA follows: TGTGCCAGCTCCTTAGCCGGGACAGTAAACACTGAAGCTTTCTTT. Amino acids: CASSLAGTVNTEAFF.

The chain has TRBV11-2 and TRBJ1-1, with D perhaps matching TRBD1 (6 bases). Germline-derived CDR1 and CDR2 are SGHAT and FQNNGV. The CDR3 extends over 13 amino acids. V was pared by 5 bases and J by 7 bases, with 14 bases between. The CDR3 DNA follows: TGTGCCAGCAGCCCCGTTTTAGGGGGTGAAGCTTTCTTT. Amino acids: CASSPVLGGEAFF.

The genes are TRBV4-2 and TRBJ2-7, with 8 positions matching TRBD1. V gave up 0 bases and J gave up 10 bases; unmatched junction bases: 8. Germline V gives CDR1 LGHNA, CDR2 YNFKEQ. This CDR3 has 14 amino acids. The CDR3 nucleotides are TGTGCCAGCAGCCAAGATGGACAGGGTGGTGGTCAGTACTTC. Translation gives CASSQDGQGGGQYF.

In the case of this clone: The sample has other DNA sequences that encode this CDR3 too. V gene TRBV7-2 combines with J gene TRBJ1-1; TRBD1 matches 8 bases. The CDR3 is 14 amino acids. J lost 1 base, V lost 6 bases, and 4 bases had no gene match. Looked up from germline, CDR1 is SGHTA and CDR2 is FQGNSA. The chain's CDR3 is CASSSQGGNTEAFF. Written as DNA, the CDR3 is TGTGCCAGCAGTTCACAGGGGGGGAACACTGAAGCTTTCTTT.